These T cell receptor beta chains were read from a single sample in a study of control samples from healthy donors and cancer patients. Here immunoSEQ multiplex PCR was the method, and the copy in TCRdb shows in-frame clones only, minus some. The sample holds under 20,000 clones, around 80% seen once. The source material was PBMCs. These receptors were taken from a woman in her 70s with lung cancer. The CDR3 runs from the conserved cysteine through the conserved F or W. The D gene is left open where the match is weak. Clone size is not always given. Where it is, it says once, few, many or a class for expanded clones.

clone_size d_call j_call v_call cdr3_aa cdr3_nt
NA NA TRBJ1-4 TRBV6-1 CASSEAQGYSEKLFF TGTGCCAGCAGTGAAGCGCAGGGGTATAGTGAAAAACTGTTTTTT
NA TRBD1 TRBJ1-1 TRBV5-4 CASSHLDRGRTEAFF TGTGCCAGCAGCCATTTGGACAGGGGGCGGACTGAAGCTTTCTTT
NA TRBD2 TRBJ2-5 TRBV7-2 CASSLDGTSGSGETQYF TGTGCCAGCAGCTTAGATGGGACTAGCGGGAGTGGCGAGACCCAGTACTTC
NA TRBD1 TRBJ1-2 TRBV2 CASSTTGVYGYTF TGTGCCAGCAGTACCACAGGGGTCTATGGCTACACCTTC
few NA TRBJ2-7 TRBV2 CASSRDRTYEQYF TGTGCCAGCAGCCGGGACCGAACCTACGAGCAGTACTTC
NA TRBD2 TRBJ2-5 TRBV10-1 CASSKRGAGEETQYF TGCGCCAGCAGCAAGAGAGGAGCGGGAGAAGAGACCCAGTACTTC
few NA TRBJ1-5 TRBV19 CASSGGGQPQHF TGTGCCAGTAGTGGGGGGGGCCAGCCCCAGCATTTT
medium-sized NA TRBJ2-7 TRBV27 CASSLEGAAFYEQYF TGTGCCAGCAGTTTGGAGGGGGCAGCCTTCTACGAGCAGTACTTC
NA NA TRBJ2-5 TRBV7-9 CASSPGPWRETQYF TGTGCCAGCAGCCCCGGACCCTGGAGGGAGACCCAGTACTTC
NA NA TRBJ2-1 TRBV5-1 CASSLRTGYNEQFF TGCGCCAGCAGCTTGAGGACCGGTTACAATGAGCAGTTCTTC
NA NA TRBJ1-5 TRBV11-2 CASSLDGGRHQPQHF TGTGCCAGCAGCTTAGACGGGGGTCGGCATCAGCCCCAGCATTTT
NA TRBD1 TRBJ2-5 TRBV6-2/TRBV6-3 CASSGTGMETQYF TGTGCCAGCAGCGGGACAGGGATGGAGACCCAGTACTTC
NA TRBD2 TRBJ2-1 TRBV7-2 CASSSRLGGNSYNEQFF TGTGCCAGCAGCTCCCGCTTGGGGGGGAACTCCTACAATGAGCAGTTCTTC